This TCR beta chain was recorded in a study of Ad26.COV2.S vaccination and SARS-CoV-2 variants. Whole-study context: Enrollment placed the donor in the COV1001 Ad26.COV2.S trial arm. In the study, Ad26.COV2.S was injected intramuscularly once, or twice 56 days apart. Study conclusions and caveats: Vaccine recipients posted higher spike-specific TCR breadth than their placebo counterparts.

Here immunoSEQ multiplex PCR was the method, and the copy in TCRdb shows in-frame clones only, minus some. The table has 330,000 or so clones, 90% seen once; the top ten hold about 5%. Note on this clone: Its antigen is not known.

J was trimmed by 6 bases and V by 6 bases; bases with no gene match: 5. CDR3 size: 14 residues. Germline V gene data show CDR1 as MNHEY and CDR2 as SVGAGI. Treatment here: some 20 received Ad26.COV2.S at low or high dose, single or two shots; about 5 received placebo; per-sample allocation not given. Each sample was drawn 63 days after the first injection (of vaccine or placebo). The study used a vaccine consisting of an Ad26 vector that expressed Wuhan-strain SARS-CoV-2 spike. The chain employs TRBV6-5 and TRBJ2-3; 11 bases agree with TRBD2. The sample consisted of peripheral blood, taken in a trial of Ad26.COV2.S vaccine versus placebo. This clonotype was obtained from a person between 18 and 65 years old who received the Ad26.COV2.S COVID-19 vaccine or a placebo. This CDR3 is CASRATSGGDTQYF. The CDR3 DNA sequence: TGTGCCAGCAGGGCCACTAGCGGGGGCGATACGCAGTATTTT.